This TCR beta chain was identified in a study of blood T cell repertoires in COVID-19. Across the whole study: T cells, B-cell-depleted T cells, or PBMCs supplied cDNA or gDNA.

The CDR3 has 14 residues. The V end lost 3 bases, the J end lost 2 bases, and 11 bases lay between the germline ends. Germline V gives CDR1 SGHKS, CDR2 YYEKEE (reference sequence). In the authors' workflow: Quantification of nucleated cells was approximated via reference gene primer amplification. Some clones are missing from TCRdb's copy, which holds only in-frame ones; the method was immunoSEQ multiplex PCR. V and J calls and clone size are those listed in that table; D and trimming were worked out from the DNA. The repertoire holds about 180,000 clones, with roughly 88% as singletons. Sample: peripheral blood. The chain links TRBV5-5 to TRBJ1-1; D may be TRBD1 (5 bases). This sequence was found in a human donor with active or convalescent COVID-19. The donor label of this sample is uncertain. The CDR3 DNA reads TGTGCCAGCAGCTCGCCCAGGGCTAACACTGAAGCTTTCTTT. Protein sequence: CASSSPRANTEAFF.